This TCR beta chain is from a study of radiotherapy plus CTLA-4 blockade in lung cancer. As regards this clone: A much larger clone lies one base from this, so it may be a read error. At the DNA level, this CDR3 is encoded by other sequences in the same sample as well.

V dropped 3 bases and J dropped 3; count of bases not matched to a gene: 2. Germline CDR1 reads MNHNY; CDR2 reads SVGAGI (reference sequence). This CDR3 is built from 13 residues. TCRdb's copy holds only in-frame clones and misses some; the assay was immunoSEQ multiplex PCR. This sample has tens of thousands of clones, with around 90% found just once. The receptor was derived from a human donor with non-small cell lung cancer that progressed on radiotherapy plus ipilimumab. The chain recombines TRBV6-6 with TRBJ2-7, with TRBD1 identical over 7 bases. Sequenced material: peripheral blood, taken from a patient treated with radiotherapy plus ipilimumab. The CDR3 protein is CASSYPGGYEQYF. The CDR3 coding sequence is TGTGCCAGCAGTTATCCAGGGGGCTACGAGCAGTACTTC.